Listed below are T cell receptor beta chains from one sample, sequenced in a study of blood T cell repertoires in COVID-19. Clones were sequenced by immunoSEQ multiplex PCR, and TCRdb holds only the in-frame ones, with some missing. The table records fewer than 200,000 clones, approximately 85% of them present only once. The sequenced sample consisted of peripheral blood. All receptors come from a woman aged 45 to 65 with COVID-19, enrolled during active disease. The CDR3 runs from the conserved cysteine through the conserved F or W. The D gene is left open where the match is weak. Clone size appears in some rows only: once, few, many, or a class for an expanded clone.

size: .
D: .
J: TRBJ2-5
V: TRBV3-1/TRBV3-2
DNA: TGTGCCAGCAGTCTCGGGGGCCAAGAGACCCAGTACTTC
CDR3: CASSLGGQETQYF

size: .
D: TRBD1
J: TRBJ1-1
V: TRBV30
DNA: TGTGCCTGGAGCCAGGGGGAAGGGACTGAAGCTTTCTTT
CDR3: CAWSQGEGTEAFF

size: .
D: .
J: TRBJ2-7
V: TRBV5-4
DNA: TGTGCCAGCAGCTCTACAGGGAACTCCTACGAGCAGTACTTC
CDR3: CASSSTGNSYEQYF

size: .
D: .
J: TRBJ2-5
V: TRBV7-9
DNA: TGTGCCAGCAGCCCCGACAGAATAGTCCAAGAGACCCAGTACTTC
CDR3: CASSPDRIVQETQYF

size: .
D: .
J: TRBJ1-6
V: TRBV19
DNA: TGTGCCAGTAGCCTTAGGACAGAGATAACTTATAATTCACCCCTCCACTTT
CDR3: CASSLRTEITYNSPLHF

size: .
D: TRBD2
J: TRBJ2-4
V: TRBV6-6
DNA: TGTGCCAGCAGTCCCCGGGACTACTCTGACGTAGCCAAAAACATTCAGTACTTC
CDR3: CASSPRDYSDVAKNIQYF

size: .
D: .
J: TRBJ1-6
V: TRBV11-3
DNA: TGTGCCAGCAGGGCGGATTATAATTCACCCCTCCACTTT
CDR3: CASRADYNSPLHF

size: .
D: .
J: TRBJ1-1
V: TRBV10-3
DNA: TGTGCCATCAGTGATAGGTTCTCGGGGGGCACTGAAGCTTTCTTT
CDR3: CAISDRFSGGTEAFF

size: .
D: .
J: TRBJ2-2
V: TRBV19
DNA: TGTGCCAGTAGTTTCGGTGGCACCGGGGAGCTGTTTTTT
CDR3: CASSFGGTGELFF

size: .
D: TRBD1
J: TRBJ2-7
V: TRBV19
DNA: TGTGCCACTGGGACAGGGTCGCCCTACGAGCAGTACTTC
CDR3: CATGTGSPYEQYF

size: .
D: .
J: TRBJ2-5
V: TRBV7-9
DNA: TGTGCCAGCAGCTCCGGGGAATTGGGGGAGACCCAGTACTTC
CDR3: CASSSGELGETQYF

size: .
D: .
J: TRBJ2-7
V: TRBV6-1
DNA: TGTGCCAGCAGTGACGGCTACGAGCAGTACTTC
CDR3: CASSDGYEQYF

size: .
D: .
J: TRBJ2-3
V: TRBV5-1
DNA: TGCGCCAGCAGCTCGTCCGCGGAAGTTAGCACAGATACGCAGTATTTT
CDR3: CASSSSAEVSTDTQYF

size: .
D: TRBD2
J: TRBJ2-5
V: TRBV5-4
DNA: TGTGCCAGCAGCCGCGGGGGGGCGAGGGAGACCCAGTACTTC
CDR3: CASSRGGARETQYF

size: .
D: TRBD1
J: TRBJ1-2
V: TRBV3-1/TRBV3-2
DNA: TGTGCCAGCAGCCAGAGCAGGGGGAATGGCTACACCTTC
CDR3: CASSQSRGNGYTF

size: once
D: .
J: TRBJ2-5
V: TRBV30
DNA: TGTGCCTGGAGGGCGGGAGAGACCCAGTACTTC
CDR3: CAWRAGETQYF

size: .
D: .
J: TRBJ1-2
V: TRBV9
DNA: TGTGCCAGCAGATTAAGTAGGGGCAGGGAGGACTATGGCTACACCTTC
CDR3: CASRLSRGREDYGYTF

size: .
D: .
J: TRBJ2-5
V: TRBV9
DNA: TGTGCCAGCAGCGTAGGCCAGGAGGGGCGAGAGACCCAGTACTTC
CDR3: CASSVGQEGRETQYF

size: .
D: .
J: TRBJ2-1
V: TRBV14
DNA: TGTGCCAGCAGCCAAGAAGCATGGATCGGGGGTTACAATGAGCAGTTCTTC
CDR3: CASSQEAWIGGYNEQFF

size: .
D: .
J: TRBJ1-5
V: TRBV5-1
DNA: TGCGCTGGGGGCCTAAAACGCAATCAACCCCAGCATTTT
CDR3: CAGGLKRNQPQHF

size: .
D: .
J: TRBJ2-7
V: TRBV12-3/TRBV12-4
DNA: TGTGCCAGCAGTTTCGGACAGATCTACGAGCAGTACTTC
CDR3: CASSFGQIYEQYF

size: .
D: .
J: TRBJ2-3
V: TRBV2
DNA: TGTGCCAGCGTACCGGGACTCCGCACAGATACGCAGTATTTT
CDR3: CASVPGLRTDTQYF

size: .
D: .
J: TRBJ2-7
V: TRBV4-1
DNA: TGCGCCAGCAGCCAAGATCTGGCCTCCTACGAGCAGTACTTC
CDR3: CASSQDLASYEQYF

size: .
D: .
J: TRBJ1-2
V: TRBV7-8
DNA: TGTGCCAGCAGCAGGGACTCCTGGGCTGAGTATGGCTACACCTTC
CDR3: CASSRDSWAEYGYTF

size: .
D: TRBD1
J: TRBJ2-7
V: TRBV4-3
DNA: TGCGCCAGCAGCAGGGACAGGGACTACGAGCAGTACTTC
CDR3: CASSRDRDYEQYF

size: few
D: TRBD1
J: TRBJ1-2
V: TRBV29-1
DNA: TGCAGCGTTGAACCCCCGTTAGGGGGCGATGGCTACACCTTC
CDR3: CSVEPPLGGDGYTF

size: .
D: TRBD1
J: TRBJ2-7
V: TRBV6-2/TRBV6-3
DNA: TGTGCCAGCAGTCGGACAGGGGATTACTACGAGCAGTACTTC
CDR3: CASSRTGDYYEQYF

size: .
D: .
J: TRBJ1-5
V: TRBV4-1
DNA: TGCGCCAGCACCCGGGGTGGGTTGAATAGCAATCAGCCCCAGCATTTT
CDR3: CASTRGGLNSNQPQHF

size: .
D: TRBD2
J: TRBJ2-7
V: TRBV10-1
DNA: TGCGCCAGCAGCCCCGCGGTAGCGGGGACGTCGGCGCAGTACTTC
CDR3: CASSPAVAGTSAQYF

size: few
D: .
J: TRBJ1-6
V: TRBV6-2/TRBV6-3
DNA: TGTGCCAGCAGTTCCGGGAGCTCCTATAATTCACCCCTCCACTTT
CDR3: CASSSGSSYNSPLHF

size: .
D: .
J: TRBJ1-1
V: TRBV7-9
DNA: TGTGCCAGCAGCTTAGGGCAGGCAATGAACACTGAAGCTTTCTTT
CDR3: CASSLGQAMNTEAFF

size: .
D: .
J: TRBJ1-5
V: TRBV29-1
DNA: TGCAGCGCACAGTGGGGGGAAGGGAATCAGCCCCAGCATTTT
CDR3: CSAQWGEGNQPQHF

size: .
D: .
J: TRBJ2-3
V: TRBV24-1
DNA: TGTGCCACCAGTGACCCCCTGGGAGACCCTAGCACAGATACGCAGTATTTT
CDR3: CATSDPLGDPSTDTQYF

size: .
D: TRBD1
J: TRBJ2-4
V: TRBV7-2
DNA: TGTGCCAGCAGCTCCGGACAGGGGGCAAACATTCAGTACTTC
CDR3: CASSSGQGANIQYF

size: .
D: .
J: TRBJ2-2
V: TRBV14
DNA: TGTGCCAGCAGCCAAGGAGGGTCGGTCAACACCGGGGAGCTGTTTTTT
CDR3: CASSQGGSVNTGELFF

size: .
D: .
J: TRBJ1-5
V: TRBV21-1
DNA: TGTGCCAGCAGCAAACGGGACAGGATTGATTATAGCAATCAGCCCCAGCATTTT
CDR3: CASSKRDRIDYSNQPQHF

size: .
D: TRBD2
J: TRBJ2-3
V: TRBV19
DNA: TGTGCCAGTAGTACGAGACTATGGCGGGGGGGAACAGATACGCAGTATTTT
CDR3: CASSTRLWRGGTDTQYF

size: .
D: .
J: TRBJ1-2
V: TRBV7-3
DNA: TGTGCCAGCAGCTTAAACGGTCAAGATGGCTACACCTTC
CDR3: CASSLNGQDGYTF

size: .
D: TRBD1
J: TRBJ1-2
V: TRBV19
DNA: TGTGCCAGTACCCACCCTCCGGGACAGGGTTGGGGCTACACCTTC
CDR3: CASTHPPGQGWGYTF

size: .
D: TRBD1
J: TRBJ1-5
V: TRBV11-3
DNA: TGTGCCAGCAGCTTGGACAGGGATCAGCCCCAGCATTTT
CDR3: CASSLDRDQPQHF

size: once
D: TRBD1
J: TRBJ1-5
V: TRBV4-1
DNA: TGCGCCAGCAGCCAAGATAAGCAGGGGGCTGTTGGACAGCCCCAGCATTTT
CDR3: CASSQDKQGAVGQPQHF

size: .
D: TRBD2
J: TRBJ2-1
V: TRBV7-6
DNA: TGTGCCAGCAGCTTAGCGGTTACGGGGGGGGGCTACAATGAGCAGTTCTTC
CDR3: CASSLAVTGGGYNEQFF

size: .
D: TRBD2
J: TRBJ2-3
V: TRBV18
DNA: TGTGCCAGCTCACCACCGGCTACTAGCGGGGGTAGCACAGATACGCAGTATTTT
CDR3: CASSPPATSGGSTDTQYF

size: .
D: TRBD2
J: TRBJ2-5
V: TRBV6-6
DNA: TGTGCCAGCAGATCGAGCGGGGGCGGAGGAGAGACCCAGTACTTC
CDR3: CASRSSGGGGETQYF

size: .
D: TRBD1
J: TRBJ1-5
V: TRBV6-6
DNA: TGTGCCAGCAGTCTCGACAGGGGTAATCAGCCCCAGCATTTT
CDR3: CASSLDRGNQPQHF

size: once
D: .
J: TRBJ2-2
V: TRBV7-9
DNA: TGTGCCAGCTGCAGACAGGAGAACACCGGGGAGCTGTTTTTT
CDR3: CASCRQENTGELFF

size: few
D: TRBD1
J: TRBJ2-5
V: TRBV7-2
DNA: TGTGCCAGCAGCTTTACCCTACTCCAGGGGGCTGGCCAAGAGACCCAGTACTTC
CDR3: CASSFTLLQGAGQETQYF

size: .
D: .
J: TRBJ1-3
V: TRBV7-2
DNA: TGTGCCAGCAGCTTAGCTCACGGCAGGGGAAACACCATATATTTT
CDR3: CASSLAHGRGNTIYF

size: .
D: .
J: TRBJ1-6
V: TRBV19
DNA: TGTGCCAGTAGTTGGCAGGCTGAATTTGCTTCACCCCTCCACTTT
CDR3: CASSWQAEFASPLHF

size: .
D: TRBD1
J: TRBJ2-7
V: TRBV6-5
DNA: TGTGCCAGCAGACAGGGACAGGGAGCCTACGAGCAGTACTTC
CDR3: CASRQGQGAYEQYF